This entry concerns a single TCR beta chain. The antigen is not known. Sequenced by immunoSEQ multiplex PCR; TCRdb stores in-frame clones only, minus some. Seen here are 50,000 to 70,000 clones, approximately 85% observed once, and the top ten hold around 20%. This specimen comes from a study of T cell responses to AZD1222 COVID-19 vaccine. Study findings and constraints: The sample set comprised mostly white British donors with more females, and clonal diversity was possibly underestimated.

The germline V gene encodes CDR1 MNHEY and CDR2 SVGAGI. Trimming cost V 10 bases and J 6 bases; bases outside gene matches: 8. The CDR3 covers 13 residues. This chain connects TRBV6-5 to TRBJ2-2; 7 nucleotides align to TRBD2. The receptor's source is an adult in good health. The sequencing here drew on peripheral blood, taken on day 0 of MenACWY control vaccination. The CDR3 coding sequence is TGTGCCACCTCAAGGCGGGAGCCCGGGGAGCTGTTTTTT. It specifies CATSRREPGELFF.